These 10 T cell receptor beta chains came from one sample sequenced in a study of cytomegalovirus exposure and HLA in healthy donors. In the PCR, 60 Vbeta and 13 Jbeta primers were used. Method: immunoSEQ multiplex PCR; TCRdb's copy keeps in-frame clones and lacks some. The data contain more than 85,000 clones, 77% of them seen just once; the ten biggest clones take up approximately 8.6%. Input material: PBMCs. Source of these receptors: a woman aged 40 to 50 in good health and CMV-seropositive.

V usage is TRBV19 and J usage is TRBJ1-2, with TRBD1 matching over 7 bases. V gave up 6 bases and J gave up 4 bases; unmatched junction bases: 11. This CDR3 comprises 15 residues. Germline values: CDR1 LNHDA, CDR2 SQIVND (reference sequence). CDR3 in DNA: TGTGCCAGTAGCAGTCCCCGGGACAGTAGCTATGGCTACACCTTC. Protein: CASSSPRDSSYGYTF. Variable domain in full (rest from reference TRBV19 and TRBJ1-2): DGGITQSPKYLFRKEGQNVTLSCEQNLNHDAMYWYRQDPGQGLRLIYYSQIVNDFQKGDIAEGYSVSREKKESFPLTVTSAQKNPTAFYLCASSSPRDSSYGYTFGSGTRLTVV.

The CDR3 DNA reads as TGTGTCAGAAGCTTAGTAGCAGGGTCCAACACTGAAGCTTTCTTT. Protein product: CVRSLVAGSNTEAFF. The V gene is TRBV7-5, the J gene TRBJ1-1; the DNA was not used to check the table's D call, TRBD1. TRBV7-5 is shown as a pseudogene. CDR3 size: 15 residues.

The V gene is TRBV4-1, the J gene TRBJ2-6; D perhaps matches TRBD1 (6 bases). This CDR3 comprises 15 residues. The V gene lost 5 bases and the J gene lost 0 bases, with 8 bases spanning the gap. Per the germline V gene, CDR1 is MGHRA and CDR2 is YSYEKL. CDR3 in amino acids: CASSKGVSGANVLTF. For the CDR3, the DNA is TGCGCCAGCAGCAAGGGGGTCTCTGGGGCCAACGTCCTGACTTTC.

This clone was detected only a few times. This chain uses TRBV5-4 with TRBJ2-1; tentatively, D is TRBD2 (7 bases). Germline V gene sequence: CDR1 SGHNT, CDR2 YYREEE (reference sequence). Trimming removed 2 bases at V and 15 bases at J, with 24 bases between. There are 15 residues in the CDR3. The CDR3 is CASSFAGALVGRVFF. The DNA of the CDR3 is TGTGCCAGCAGCTTCGCGGGGGCGCTGGTGGGGAGGGTGTTCTTC. The whole variable domain, remainder taken from reference TRBV5-4 and TRBJ2-1, is ETGVTQSPTHLIKTRGQQVTLRCSSQSGHNTVSWYQQALGQGPQFIFQYYREEENGRGNFPPRFSGLQFPNYSSELNVNALELDDSALYLCASSFAGALVGRVFFGPGTRLTVL.

The chain has TRBV19 and TRBJ2-5; D possibly corresponds to TRBD1 (5 bases). The DNA end favors TRBJ2-7, so the J call may be wrong. Germline loops: CDR1 LNHDA, CDR2 SQIVND (reference sequence). This CDR3 spans 13 amino acids. The CDR3 sequence: CASSLGLNYEQYF. In DNA, the CDR3 is TGTGCCAGTAGCCTGGGGCTAAACTACGAGCAGTACTTC.

This clone was found a few times. The V gene is TRBV29-1, the J gene TRBJ2-1, with 9 bases lining up with TRBD1. With V trimmed by 7 bases and J by 8 bases, 18 bases remained unmatched. Germline V gives CDR1 SQVTM, CDR2 ANQGSEA. This CDR3 is 16 amino acids long. The chain's CDR3 is CSAIIPGQGKYDEQFF. The CDR3 DNA reads as TGCAGCGCCATTATCCCGGGACAGGGCAAGTACGATGAGCAGTTCTTC.

V and J are TRBV5-1 and TRBJ1-6; the D gene is possibly TRBD1 (6 bases). Germline V gene lookup returns CDR1 SGHRS and CDR2 YFSETQ. The length of the CDR3 is 15 residues. V lost 3 bases and J 5 bases, leaving 12 bases between the germline ends. The CDR3 nucleotides read TGCGCCAGCAGCTCTGCCCAGGGGAATAATTCACCCCTCCACTTT. Its protein is CASSSAQGNNSPLHF.

The chain carries TRBV2 and TRBJ2-7; TRBD1 is a possible D gene (6 bases). This CDR3 comprises 20 residues. Trimming took off 7 bases at V and 5 bases at J, with 36 bases between the two ends. Germline assignment: CDR1 SNHLY and CDR2 FYNNEI. The CDR3 sequence: CASTSSVVGSGAYKRNEQYF. Written as DNA, the CDR3 is TGTGCCAGCACCTCCTCGGTGGTAGGGTCAGGGGCGTACAAGAGGAACGAGCAGTACTTC.

The chain joins TRBV20-1 to TRBJ1-4, with D unclear. The CDR3 contains 10 residues. Germline V gives CDR1 DFQATT, CDR2 SNEGSKA (reference sequence). Trimming removed 5 bases at V and 5 bases at J, with 3 bases between. DNA for the CDR3: TGCAGTGCTCAAAATGAAAAACTGTTTTTT. This sequence encodes CSAQNEKLFF.

The CDR3 here is CASSSLGQGAFSPLHF. CDR3 coding DNA: TGTGCCAGCAGCTCCCTAGGACAGGGGGCGTTTTCACCCCTCCACTTT. The chain recombines TRBV7-2 with TRBJ1-6, with 11 bases fitting TRBD1. Germline lookup yields CDR1 SGHTA and CDR2 FQGNSA. The junction had 8 bases not matched to a gene; V was cut back by 4 bases and J by 9 bases. The CDR3 is 16 residues long. Based on the CDR3 plus reference TRBV7-2 and TRBJ1-6, the full variable domain is GAGVSQSPSNKVTEKGKDVELRCDPISGHTALYWYRQSLGQGLEFLIYFQGNSAPDKSGLPSDRFSAERTGGSVSTLTIQRTQQEDSAVYLCASSSLGQGAFSPLHFGNGTRLTVT.